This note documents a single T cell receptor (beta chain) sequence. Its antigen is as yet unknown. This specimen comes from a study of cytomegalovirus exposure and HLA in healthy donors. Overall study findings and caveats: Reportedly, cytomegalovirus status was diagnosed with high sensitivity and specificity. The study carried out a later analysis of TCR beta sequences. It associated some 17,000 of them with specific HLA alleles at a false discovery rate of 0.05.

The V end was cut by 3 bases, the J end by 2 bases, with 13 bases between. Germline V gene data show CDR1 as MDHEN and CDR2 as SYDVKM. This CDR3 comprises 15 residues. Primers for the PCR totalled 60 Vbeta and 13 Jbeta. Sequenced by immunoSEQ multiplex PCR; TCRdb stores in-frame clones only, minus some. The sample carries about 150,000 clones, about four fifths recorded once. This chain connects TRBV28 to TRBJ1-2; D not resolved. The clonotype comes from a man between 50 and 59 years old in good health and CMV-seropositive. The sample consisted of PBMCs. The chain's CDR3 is CASSFGRESNYGYTF. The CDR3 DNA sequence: TGTGCCAGCAGTTTTGGAAGGGAGAGCAACTATGGCTACACCTTC.